This TCR beta chain was documented in a study of CD8+ T cells in alopecia areata. For this clone: Other DNA sequences in the same sample also yield this CDR3.

V gave up 2 bases and J gave up 0 bases, with 7 bases separating them. Germline-derived CDR1 and CDR2 are KGHSH and LQKENI. This CDR3 contains 14 residues. RNA extraction was followed by reverse transcription into cDNA, which acted as the sequencing template. Repertoires were generated with immunoSEQ multiplex PCR, while TCRdb's copy carries only in-frame clones and drops some. Among around 300,000 clones listed, 60% were seen once. Treatment: oral pan-JAK inhibitor, 5-10 mg twice daily. The chain has TRBV18 and TRBJ1-1; no clear D. The sequencing here drew on CD4+ T cells sorted from blood, taken at week 52, from a patient treated with tofacitinib. This TCR derives from a human donor with alopecia areata. The CDR3, as DNA: TGTGCCAGCTCACCAGGGAGGCTGAACACTGAAGCTTTCTTT. Translating gives CASSPGRLNTEAFF. Filled out from reference TRBV18 and TRBJ1-1, the complete variable domain reads NAGVMQNPRHLVRRRGQEARLRCSPMKGHSHVYWYRQLPEEGLKFMVYLQKENIIDESGMPKERFSAEFPKEGPSILRIQQVVRGDSAAYFCASSPGRLNTEAFFGQGTRLTVV.